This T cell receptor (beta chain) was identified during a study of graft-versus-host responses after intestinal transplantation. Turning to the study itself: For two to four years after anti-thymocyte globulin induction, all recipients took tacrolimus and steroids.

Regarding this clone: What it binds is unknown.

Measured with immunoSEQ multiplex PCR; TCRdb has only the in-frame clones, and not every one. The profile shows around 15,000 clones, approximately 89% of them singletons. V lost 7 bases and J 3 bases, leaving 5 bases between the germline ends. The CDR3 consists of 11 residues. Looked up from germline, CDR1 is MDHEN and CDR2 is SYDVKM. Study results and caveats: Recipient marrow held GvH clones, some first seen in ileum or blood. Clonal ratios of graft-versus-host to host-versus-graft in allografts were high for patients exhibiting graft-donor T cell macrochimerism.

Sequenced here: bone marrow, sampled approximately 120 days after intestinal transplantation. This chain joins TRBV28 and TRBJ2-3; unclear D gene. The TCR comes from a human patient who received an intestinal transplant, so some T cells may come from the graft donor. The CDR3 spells CASIGTDTQYF. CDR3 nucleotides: TGTGCCAGCATCGGAACAGATACGCAGTATTTT.